This T cell receptor beta chain was recorded in a study of T cell changes during pregnancy in multiple sclerosis. TCRdb's table, derived via immunoSEQ multiplex PCR, lists solely in-frame clones and lacks some. The table lists about 67,000 clones, roughly nine tenths of them singletons. CDR3 size: 18 residues. Germline CDR1 reads LNHDA; CDR2 reads SQIVND (reference sequence). Trimming took 5 bases from V and 0 from J; bases not matched to a gene: 11. This clone has only one observation. This sequence originates from a female donor with multiple sclerosis, enrolled in a pregnancy study. Sequencing used peripheral blood, obtained in the second trimester of pregnancy. The chain employs TRBV19 and TRBJ2-3, with TRBD2 identical over 10 bases. The CDR3 sequence is CASSVLAGDLSSTDTQYF. The CDR3 DNA reads TGTGCCAGTAGTGTTCTAGCGGGGGACCTTTCTAGCACAGATACGCAGTATTTT.